The next 25 T cell receptor beta chains were all read from a single sample in a study of T-cell reconstitution after alpha-beta-depleted transplantation in children. Using unique molecular identifiers, the investigators prepared the TCRbeta library. TCRdb itself ran the PCR reads through MiXCR, one entry per CDR3 protein. This table holds around 580,000 distinct CDR3 sequences, roughly 23% found once. The sequencing here drew on PBMCs, mostly from graft donor cells, taken 360 days after TCRalphabeta/CD19-depleted stem cell transplant. The origin of the receptors is a boy younger than two who had a stem cell transplant for acute myeloid leukemia, so the T cells may come from the graft donor.

J is TRBJ1-2 and V is TRBV6-5; D call uncertain. With 0 bases removed from V and 2 bases from J, the gap between germline ends came to 13 bases. The CDR3 loop spans 16 amino acids. The germline CDR1 and CDR2 sequences are MNHEY and SVGAGI. CDR3 sequence reads: CASSYSYRDTNYGYTF. CDR3 coding DNA: TGTGCCAGCAGTTACTCCTACAGAGACACCAACTATGGCTACACCTTC.

The rearrangement uses TRBV12-3 or TRBV12-4 and TRBJ2-3; TRBD1 is a possible D gene (5 bases). The CDR3 has 15 amino acids. V was cut by 5 bases and J by 4 bases, with 16 bases left in between. The DNA for the CDR3 is TGTGCCAGCAGTCCTTACCCCAGGGTCGCAGATACGCAGTATTTT. Amino acids: CASSPYPRVADTQYF.

This clonotype was counted a few times. The V and J genes are TRBV7-2 and TRBJ2-5; D is undetermined. CDR3 length equals 16 residues. The V end lost 5 bases, the J end lost 0 bases, and 16 bases lay between the germline ends. CDR1 is SGHTA and CDR2 is FQGNSA in the germline V gene. In DNA form, the CDR3 reads TGTGCCAGCAGCCTGCTTGGGTGGGATCACCAAGAGACCCAGTACTTC. Translation gives CASSLLGWDHQETQYF.

The genes are TRBV12-3 or TRBV12-4 and TRBJ1-2; D is perhaps TRBD1 (5 bases). The V and J ends lost 3 bases and 4 bases respectively, with 9 bases between them. This CDR3 contains 13 residues. The DNA of the CDR3 is TGTGCCAGCAGTTTCCCCAGGGCCTATGGCTACACCTTC. Amino acids: CASSFPRAYGYTF.

This clonotype has a handful of counts. The chain's CDR3 is CASSLRQATSGGTHNEQFF. As DNA, the CDR3 is TGTGCCAGCAGCTTAAGGCAGGCCACTAGCGGGGGGACGCACAATGAGCAGTTCTTC. The chain has TRBV7-3 and TRBJ2-1, with 12 bases lining up with TRBD2. This CDR3 is built from 19 residues. V lost 1 base, J lost 5 bases, and 12 bases stayed unmatched. From germline, CDR1 is SGHTA and CDR2 FQGTGA. Together with reference TRBV7-3 and TRBJ2-1, the CDR3 gives the full variable domain: GAGVSQTPSNKVTEKGKYVELRCDPISGHTALYWYRQSLGQGPEFLIYFQGTGAADDSGLPNDRFFAVRPEGSVSTLKIQRTERGDSAVYLCASSLRQATSGGTHNEQFFGPGTRLTVL.

This clonotype occurred many times. The rearrangement joins TRBV28 to TRBJ2-3; TRBD2 matches at 12 bases. The length of the CDR3 is 16 residues. Germline CDR1 is MDHEN and CDR2 is SYDVKM. V shed 5 bases and J 5 bases; nucleotides not matched to a gene: 8. CDR3 sequence: CASSPLAGGHGDTQYF. Written as DNA, the CDR3 is TGTGCCAGCAGTCCCCTAGCGGGGGGGCATGGAGATACGCAGTATTTT.

This clonotype was seen repeatedly, ten times or more. The chain couples TRBV6-5 to TRBJ2-5; a weak D match, TRBD1 (5 bases). The CDR3 totals 13 residues. Trimming removed 2 bases at V and 3 bases at J, with 7 bases between. Germline values: CDR1 MNHEY, CDR2 SVGAGI. The CDR3 region is CASSYDRKETQYF. The CDR3 nucleotides read TGTGCCAGCAGTTACGACAGAAAAGAGACCCAGTACTTC.

The gene calls are TRBV12-3 or TRBV12-4 and TRBJ2-7; 9 bases are shared with TRBD1. The CDR3 is 18 residues long. The V segment lost 6 bases and the J segment 3 bases; nucleotides outside the gene matches: 18. For the CDR3, the DNA is TGTGCCAGCAGCCCTCTTTTGGGGACAGGGTCGACCGACTACGAGCAGTACTTC. Translation: CASSPLLGTGSTDYEQYF.

The V and J genes are TRBV20-1 and TRBJ1-1; D remains ambiguous. CDR3 length equals 11 residues. V was clipped by 2 bases and J by 5 bases, with 6 bases between them. Germline CDR1 and CDR2: DFQATT and SNEGSKA (reference sequence). The chain's CDR3 is CSARTITEAFF. The CDR3 coding sequence is TGCAGTGCTAGAACTATTACTGAAGCTTTCTTT.

This clonotype showed up just a few times. The chain links TRBV12-3 or TRBV12-4 to TRBJ1-4, with D perhaps matching TRBD1 (5 bases). The V end lost 1 base, the J end lost 8 bases, and 11 bases lay between the germline ends. The CDR3 contains 14 residues. The CDR3 nucleotides are TGTGCCAGCAGTTTAGGACAGAAACGCGAAAAACTGTTTTTT. This sequence encodes CASSLGQKREKLFF.

This clonotype came up once. The chain links TRBV20-1 to TRBJ1-5; TRBD1 aligns across 7 bases. Germline V gives CDR1 DFQATT, CDR2 SNEGSKA (reference sequence). J was trimmed by 7 bases and V by 5 bases; bases with no gene match: 5. The CDR3 has 12 residues. CDR3 DNA sequence: TGCAGTGCTTGGACAGGCGGACAGCCCCAGCATTTT. It yields the protein CSAWTGGQPQHF.

This clonotype was found a few times. The V call is TRBV20-1, the J call TRBJ2-7; D is unclear. CDR3 size: 13 residues. V shed 3 bases and J shed 3 bases, with 12 bases lying between them. CDR1 DFQATT and CDR2 SNEGSKA come from the germline V gene (reference sequence). The CDR3 region is CSASRPASYEQYF. The DNA for the CDR3 is TGCAGTGCTAGCCGTCCCGCTAGCTACGAGCAGTACTTC.

This clonotype was seen many times. This chain uses TRBV4-3 with TRBJ1-2, with no clear D. Trimming left V 0 bases short and J 0 bases short, with 8 bases between. CDR1 and CDR2 from the germline V gene are LGHNA and YSLEER. The CDR3 is made up of 15 amino acids. CDR3 bases: TGCGCCAGCAGCCAAGAACTGGGAACTAACTATGGCTACACCTTC. It is translated as CASSQELGTNYGYTF.

The chain links TRBV13 to TRBJ1-1, with TRBD1 matching over 10 bases. Trimming removed 5 bases from V and 7 bases from J; junction bases left unmatched: 10. The germline CDR1 and CDR2 sequences are PRHDT and FYEKMQ (reference sequence). The CDR3 spans 15 residues. CDR3 in amino acids: CASSDRDRGSLEAFF. The DNA for the CDR3 is TGTGCCAGCAGCGATAGGGACAGGGGAAGTCTTGAAGCTTTCTTT.

This chain's CDR3 is CAISKTVRSSYNEQFF. The CDR3 region has the DNA TGTGCCATCAGTAAGACAGTCCGCAGCTCCTACAATGAGCAGTTCTTC. This sequence joins TRBV10-3 and TRBJ2-1; D perhaps matches TRBD1 (5 bases). The V gene's germline CDR1 is ENHRY and CDR2 SYGVKD. V lost 5 bases, J lost 0 bases, and 14 bases lay in between. The CDR3 extends over 16 amino acids.

About this clonotype itself: One end of the junction fails to match germline, which may point to a read error. The chain combines TRBV20-1 with TRBJ2-1; TRBD2 agrees at 7 bases. The CDR3 has 14 amino acids. Germline-derived CDR1 and CDR2 are DFQATT and SNEGSKA (reference sequence). CDR3 sequence reads: CGARDTGGYNEQFF. For the CDR3, the DNA is TGCGGTGCTAGAGATACCGGGGGGTACAATGAGCAGTTCTTC.

The rearrangement uses TRBV25-1 and TRBJ2-1; TRBD2 agrees at 10 bases. Trimming removed 3 bases from V and 0 bases from J; junction bases left unmatched: 2. Germline loops: CDR1 MGHDK, CDR2 SYGVNS. The CDR3 is 16 amino acids. The DNA of the CDR3 is TGTGCCAGCAGTGATAGCGGGGGGAGCTCCTACAATGAGCAGTTCTTC. Translated, it gives CASSDSGGSSYNEQFF.

At least ten counts were recorded for this clonotype. The gene calls are TRBV10-3 and TRBJ2-7; the D is unclear. Germline V gene data show CDR1 as ENHRY and CDR2 as SYGVKD. This CDR3 comprises 14 residues. V dropped 0 bases and J dropped 4 bases, with 10 bases sitting between them. The CDR3 reads CAISESKGRYEQYV. CDR3 bases: TGTGCCATCAGTGAGTCGAAGGGAAGGTACGAGCAGTACGTC.

This clonotype was counted between two and nine times. The chain is built from TRBV11-2 and TRBJ2-1; perhaps TRBD2 as D (6 bases). This CDR3 region has 14 residues. The ends were cut back, 1 base at V and 11 bases at J, with 15 bases in the middle. Germline V CDR1 and CDR2: SGHAT, FQNNGV. CDR3 in amino acids: CASSLASSGGQQFF. DNA for the CDR3: TGTGCCAGCAGCTTAGCCTCGTCCGGAGGGCAGCAGTTCTTC.

In this sample, this clonotype turned up a few times. J is TRBJ1-5 and V is TRBV12-3 or TRBV12-4; no definite D call. V shed 5 bases and J shed 8 bases, with 16 bases lying between them. The CDR3 runs to 14 residues. The CDR3 DNA is TGTGCCAGCAGTCCCACCGAGCTGGGGAAGCCCCAGCATTTT. Translation gives CASSPTELGKPQHF.

In this sample, this clonotype turned up a few times. The genes are TRBV7-6 and TRBJ2-5; D may be TRBD1 (6 bases). Germline-derived CDR1 and CDR2 are SGHVS and FNYEAQ. V shed 5 bases and J shed 5 bases, with 12 bases lying between them. The CDR3 length is 13 residues. The CDR3 bases are TGTGCCAGCAGCCAGGGGATGATGGAGACCCAGTACTTC. Translation: CASSQGMMETQYF.

The chain employs TRBV12-3 or TRBV12-4 and TRBJ2-5, with D hard to call. The CDR3 is 16 residues long. Trimming shortened V by 7 bases and J by 5 bases, and 23 bases separated the two germline ends. The CDR3 DNA is TGTGCCAGCACTTCAAAGGCGGCTTCTTATATCGAGACCCAGTACTTC. Translating it yields CASTSKAASYIETQYF.

This clonotype appeared once. The chain links TRBV24-1 to TRBJ2-2; D remains ambiguous. The CDR3 is 14 amino acids. Germline CDR1 and CDR2: KGHDR and SFDVKD. V lost 10 bases and J lost 1, with 12 bases in between. CDR3 in DNA: TGTGCCACTTCACCTCACTTGAACACCGGGGAGCTGTTTTTT. The encoded protein is CATSPHLNTGELFF.

V and J are TRBV12-3 or TRBV12-4 and TRBJ1-5; unclear D gene. There are 13 residues in the CDR3. V lost 3 bases, J lost 6 bases, and 9 bases lay in between. The CDR3 region is CASSFGVIQPQHF. CDR3 nucleotide sequence: TGTGCCAGCAGTTTTGGGGTTATTCAGCCCCAGCATTTT.

This clonotype was observed a few times. This chain joins TRBV7-2 and TRBJ2-3, with D maybe TRBD1 (5 bases). CDR1 SGHTA and CDR2 FQGNSA come from the germline V gene. The CDR3 is made up of 14 amino acids. The V and J ends lost 3 bases and 7 bases respectively, with 14 bases between them. The CDR3 loop reads CASSFTGSLYTQYF. CDR3 DNA sequence: TGTGCCAGCAGCTTTACAGGTTCCCTTTATACGCAGTATTTT.